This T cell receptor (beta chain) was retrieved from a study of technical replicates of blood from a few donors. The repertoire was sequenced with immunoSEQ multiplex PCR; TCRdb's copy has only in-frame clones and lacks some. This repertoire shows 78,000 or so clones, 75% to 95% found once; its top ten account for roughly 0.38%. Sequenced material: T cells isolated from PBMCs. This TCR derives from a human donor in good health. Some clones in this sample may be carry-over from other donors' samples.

CDR3 residues: CASSPQGFATQYF. The CDR3, as DNA: TGTGCCAGCAGCCCTCAGGGGTTTGCTACGCAGTATTTT. This chain joins TRBV27 and TRBJ2-3, with D possibly TRBD1 on 6 matching bases. The germline CDR1 and CDR2 sequences are MNHEY and SMNVEV (reference sequence). V was pared by 6 bases and J by 8 bases, with 15 bases between. The CDR3 has 13 amino acids.